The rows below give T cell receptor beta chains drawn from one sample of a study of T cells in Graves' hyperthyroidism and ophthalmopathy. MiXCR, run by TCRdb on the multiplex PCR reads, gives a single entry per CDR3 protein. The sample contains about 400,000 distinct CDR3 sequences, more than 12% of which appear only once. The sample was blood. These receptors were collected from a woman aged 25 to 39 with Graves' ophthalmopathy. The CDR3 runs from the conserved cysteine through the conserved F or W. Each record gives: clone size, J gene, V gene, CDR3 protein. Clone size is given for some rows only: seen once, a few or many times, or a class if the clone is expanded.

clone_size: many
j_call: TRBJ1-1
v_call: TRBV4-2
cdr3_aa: CASSQDPERDTEAFF

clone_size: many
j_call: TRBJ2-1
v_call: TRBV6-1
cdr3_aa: CASRDSGGGNNEQFF

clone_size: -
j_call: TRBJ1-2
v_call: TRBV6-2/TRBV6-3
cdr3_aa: CASSDRTGVDYGYTF

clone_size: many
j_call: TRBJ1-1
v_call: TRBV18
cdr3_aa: CASSPSYGNTEAFF

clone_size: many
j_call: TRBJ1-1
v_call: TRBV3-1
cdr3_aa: CASSHRQGRNTEAFF

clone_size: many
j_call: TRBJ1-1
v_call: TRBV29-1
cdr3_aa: CSVEGSTEAFF

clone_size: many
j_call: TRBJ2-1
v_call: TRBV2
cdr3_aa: CASSDEVLYNEQFF

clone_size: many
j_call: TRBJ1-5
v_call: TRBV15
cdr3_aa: CATSNRGPGIVAQHF

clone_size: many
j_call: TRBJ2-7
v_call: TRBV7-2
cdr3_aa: CASSPLGYEQYF

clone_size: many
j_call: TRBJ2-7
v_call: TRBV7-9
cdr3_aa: CASSLRQGLPYEQYF

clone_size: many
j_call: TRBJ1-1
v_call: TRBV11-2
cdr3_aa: CASRRGTGGRSNTEAFF